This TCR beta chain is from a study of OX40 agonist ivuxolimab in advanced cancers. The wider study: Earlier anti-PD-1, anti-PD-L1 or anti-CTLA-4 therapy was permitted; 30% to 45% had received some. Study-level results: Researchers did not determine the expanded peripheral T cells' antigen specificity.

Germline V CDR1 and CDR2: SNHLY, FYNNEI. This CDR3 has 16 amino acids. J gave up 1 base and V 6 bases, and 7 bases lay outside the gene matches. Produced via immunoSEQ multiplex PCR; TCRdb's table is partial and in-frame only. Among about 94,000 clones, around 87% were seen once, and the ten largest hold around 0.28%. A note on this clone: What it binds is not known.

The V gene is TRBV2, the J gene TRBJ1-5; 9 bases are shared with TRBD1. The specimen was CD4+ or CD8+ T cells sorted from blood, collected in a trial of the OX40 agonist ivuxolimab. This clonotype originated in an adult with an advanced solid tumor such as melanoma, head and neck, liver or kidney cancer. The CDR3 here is CASREQGARSNQPQHF. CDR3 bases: TGTGCCAGCAGGGAACAGGGGGCAAGGAGCAATCAGCCCCAGCATTTT.